Listed below are T cell receptor beta chains from one sample, sequenced in a study of cytomegalovirus exposure and HLA in healthy donors. Profiled with immunoSEQ multiplex PCR; TCRdb holds only in-frame clones, not every one. The top ten clones hold less than 3% of a sample with roughly 220,000 clones, 75% to 90% of them seen once. Sequences were obtained from PBMCs. The receptor set was obtained from a woman in her forties in good health and CMV-seronegative. Both conserved end residues are part of each CDR3. D genes are given only for firm matches. Size is stated for part of the rows, as once, few or many counts, or as a class when the clone is expanded.

CDR3nt: TGTGCCAGCAGCCCCCGGGAACTGAATGGCTACACCTTC
CDR3aa: CASSPRELNGYTF
j_gene: TRBJ1-2
v_gene: TRBV7-9
d_gene: .
abundance: .

CDR3nt: TGTGCCAGCAGTGACCTAGGCTCCTACAATGAGCAGTTCTTC
CDR3aa: CASSDLGSYNEQFF
j_gene: TRBJ2-1
v_gene: TRBV6-1
d_gene: .
abundance: once

CDR3nt: TGTGCCAGCAGTTACGCGTTCCCACTCACCACGTATGGCTACACCTTC
CDR3aa: CASSYAFPLTTYGYTF
j_gene: TRBJ1-2
v_gene: TRBV6-5
d_gene: .
abundance: .

CDR3nt: TGCGCCAGCAGCTTCGGCAGGGCCCCCAACGAGCAGTACTTC
CDR3aa: CASSFGRAPNEQYF
j_gene: TRBJ2-7
v_gene: TRBV5-1
d_gene: .
abundance: .

CDR3nt: TGTGCCAGCAGCTTCTACAGGGACGAAAAACTGTTTTTT
CDR3aa: CASSFYRDEKLFF
j_gene: TRBJ1-4
v_gene: TRBV7-2
d_gene: .
abundance: .

CDR3nt: TGTGCCAGTAGTATTGGTCTAGCGGGCCACGAGCAGTACTTC
CDR3aa: CASSIGLAGHEQYF
j_gene: TRBJ2-7
v_gene: TRBV19
d_gene: TRBD2
abundance: .

CDR3nt: TGTGCCAGCAGCTTTGGAGGACTTATGGGGGGGGAGCTGTTTTTT
CDR3aa: CASSFGGLMGGELFF
j_gene: TRBJ2-2
v_gene: TRBV9
d_gene: .
abundance: .

CDR3nt: TGCGCCAGCAGCCAAGATATGGGGGGGCCCTACGAGCAGTACTTC
CDR3aa: CASSQDMGGPYEQYF
j_gene: TRBJ2-7
v_gene: TRBV4-1
d_gene: .
abundance: .

CDR3nt: TGTGCCTGGAGTCTAACGGGACTCAGCTCTGGAAACACCATATATTTT
CDR3aa: CAWSLTGLSSGNTIYF
j_gene: TRBJ1-3
v_gene: TRBV30
d_gene: .
abundance: .

CDR3nt: TGTGCCAGCAGCCCTCGACTAGCGGGAATATTCAATGAGCAGTTCTTC
CDR3aa: CASSPRLAGIFNEQFF
j_gene: TRBJ2-1
v_gene: TRBV7-2
d_gene: TRBD2
abundance: .

CDR3nt: TGTGCCAGCAGTTCACAGGGCTTCAAACCCCAGCATTTT
CDR3aa: CASSSQGFKPQHF
j_gene: TRBJ1-5
v_gene: TRBV6-1
d_gene: .
abundance: .

CDR3nt: TGTGCCAGCAGTGAAGGGAATGGGCGCTACGAGCAGTACTTC
CDR3aa: CASSEGNGRYEQYF
j_gene: TRBJ2-7
v_gene: TRBV6-1
d_gene: .
abundance: few

CDR3nt: TGCGCCAGCAGCTTGGTAGGCGGCGGAACGCAAACCGGGGAGCTGTTTTTT
CDR3aa: CASSLVGGGTQTGELFF
j_gene: TRBJ2-2
v_gene: TRBV5-1
d_gene: .
abundance: .

CDR3nt: TGCGCCAGCAGCCAAGATGGGACAGGGGCTTTCTTT
CDR3aa: CASSQDGTGAFF
j_gene: TRBJ1-1
v_gene: TRBV4-1
d_gene: TRBD1
abundance: .

CDR3nt: TGTGCCAGCAGCGTGAGACTCAAGGCGCCCTACGAGCAGTACTTC
CDR3aa: CASSVRLKAPYEQYF
j_gene: TRBJ2-7
v_gene: TRBV9
d_gene: .
abundance: .

CDR3nt: TGTGCCAGCAGCGCCTCCCGAGGGGGGGTGGTTGTAGGACTGTTTTTT
CDR3aa: CASSASRGGVVVGLFF
j_gene: TRBJ1-4
v_gene: TRBV7-8
d_gene: .
abundance: once

CDR3nt: TGTGCCAGCAGCTTGAATTTAGTAGCGGGAACCGGGGAGCTGTTTTTT
CDR3aa: CASSLNLVAGTGELFF
j_gene: TRBJ2-2
v_gene: TRBV5-6
d_gene: TRBD2
abundance: .

CDR3nt: TGTGCCAGCAGCGTATCGGGATACACTGAAGCTTTCTTT
CDR3aa: CASSVSGYTEAFF
j_gene: TRBJ1-1
v_gene: TRBV9
d_gene: .
abundance: once

CDR3nt: TGCGCCAGCAGTGAGACCGGGACAGGGGGGCGCTACACCTTC
CDR3aa: CASSETGTGGRYTF
j_gene: TRBJ1-2
v_gene: TRBV10-1
d_gene: TRBD1
abundance: .

CDR3nt: TGTGCCAGCACGAGAAGCGCAGAGAGCTCCTACGAGCAGTACTTC
CDR3aa: CASTRSAESSYEQYF
j_gene: TRBJ2-7
v_gene: TRBV13
d_gene: .
abundance: .

CDR3nt: TGTGCCTGGAGTTTACTAGGGCGGAATGAGCAGTTCTTC
CDR3aa: CAWSLLGRNEQFF
j_gene: TRBJ2-1
v_gene: TRBV30
d_gene: .
abundance: .

CDR3nt: TGCGCCAGCAGCTATGCCCGGAGCGGGTACTCCTCCTCCTACGAGCAGTGCTTC
CDR3aa: CASSYARSGYSSSYEQCF
j_gene: TRBJ2-7
v_gene: TRBV5-1
d_gene: .
abundance: .

CDR3nt: TGTGCCAGCAGTTTAGCAGGGGGCCGCATAACTCAAGCTTTCTTT
CDR3aa: CASSLAGGRITQAFF
j_gene: TRBJ1-1
v_gene: TRBV28
d_gene: TRBD1
abundance: .

CDR3nt: TGTGCCAGAAGCCCCAATTACCAACTAAGAGGGATGAACACTGAAGCTTTCTTT
CDR3aa: CARSPNYQLRGMNTEAFF
j_gene: TRBJ1-1
v_gene: TRBV5-3
d_gene: .
abundance: .

CDR3nt: TGTGCCACCGTATATGGCTACACCTTC
CDR3aa: CATVYGYTF
j_gene: TRBJ1-2
v_gene: TRBV6-4
d_gene: .
abundance: .

CDR3nt: TGTGCCAGCAACACTGGACTAGGGGCTTACAATGAGCAGTTCTTC
CDR3aa: CASNTGLGAYNEQFF
j_gene: TRBJ2-1
v_gene: TRBV5-4
d_gene: TRBD2
abundance: once

CDR3nt: TGTGCCTGGAGTGGACAGAGGATTTACTATGGCTACACCTTC
CDR3aa: CAWSGQRIYYGYTF
j_gene: TRBJ1-2
v_gene: TRBV30
d_gene: .
abundance: .

CDR3nt: TGTGCCAGCAGCCAGGGGGCTAGTGTAAATGAGCAGTTCTTC
CDR3aa: CASSQGASVNEQFF
j_gene: TRBJ2-1
v_gene: TRBV7-3
d_gene: TRBD1
abundance: once

CDR3nt: TGTGCCAGCAGCGAACTGGACAGGACCTACGAGCAGTACTTC
CDR3aa: CASSELDRTYEQYF
j_gene: TRBJ2-7
v_gene: TRBV7-9
d_gene: TRBD1
abundance: .

CDR3nt: TGTGCCAGCAGCAGGGGTTCAGATACGCAGTATTTT
CDR3aa: CASSRGSDTQYF
j_gene: TRBJ2-3
v_gene: TRBV6-1
d_gene: .
abundance: .

CDR3nt: TGTGCCAGCAGTGAATTGAGGGACTCCTACAATGAGCAGTTCTTC
CDR3aa: CASSELRDSYNEQFF
j_gene: TRBJ2-1
v_gene: TRBV6-1
d_gene: .
abundance: .

CDR3nt: TGTGCCAGCAACTTAGGGCGGTCTCTTTCCTACGAGCAGTACTTC
CDR3aa: CASNLGRSLSYEQYF
j_gene: TRBJ2-7
v_gene: TRBV11-2
d_gene: .
abundance: .

CDR3nt: TGTGCCAGCTCACCACAGGAGCAGGGCTACGAGCAGTACTTC
CDR3aa: CASSPQEQGYEQYF
j_gene: TRBJ2-7
v_gene: TRBV18
d_gene: .
abundance: .

CDR3nt: TGTGCCAGCAGTTTAGGGGGGGCCACTCTCTACGAGCAGTACTTC
CDR3aa: CASSLGGATLYEQYF
j_gene: TRBJ2-7
v_gene: TRBV27
d_gene: .
abundance: .

CDR3nt: TGTGCCAGCACCACCTCCCGGGGGGGGTATCCCCCAGTCGGCTACACCTTC
CDR3aa: CASTTSRGGYPPVGYTF
j_gene: TRBJ1-2
v_gene: TRBV28
d_gene: .
abundance: .

CDR3nt: TGTGCCAGCTCACCACCGACAAGGTCGAATACGCAGTATTTT
CDR3aa: CASSPPTRSNTQYF
j_gene: TRBJ2-3
v_gene: TRBV18
d_gene: .
abundance: once

CDR3nt: TGTGCCAGCAGTCCTACTAGCGGGAGGGCGGGTGGAGAGACCCAGTACTTC
CDR3aa: CASSPTSGRAGGETQYF
j_gene: TRBJ2-5
v_gene: TRBV28
d_gene: TRBD2
abundance: .

CDR3nt: TGTGCCAGCAGTTACGGCAGGCGCTACGAGCAGTACTTC
CDR3aa: CASSYGRRYEQYF
j_gene: TRBJ2-7
v_gene: TRBV27
d_gene: .
abundance: once

CDR3nt: TGCAGTGCTAGGAGAAATGAGCAGTTCTTC
CDR3aa: CSARRNEQFF
j_gene: TRBJ2-1
v_gene: TRBV20-1
d_gene: .
abundance: once

CDR3nt: TGTGCCAGCTCACCAGACCTAGCGGTGACCTACGAGCAGTACTTC
CDR3aa: CASSPDLAVTYEQYF
j_gene: TRBJ2-7
v_gene: TRBV18
d_gene: TRBD2
abundance: .

CDR3nt: TGTGCCAGCTCAAGTAGTGGCGCGACAGAGCTCTATGGCTACACCTTC
CDR3aa: CASSSSGATELYGYTF
j_gene: TRBJ1-2
v_gene: TRBV18
d_gene: .
abundance: .

CDR3nt: TGTGCCATCCGAGCGACCCCGCGGGGTAGGGACACTGAAGCTTTCTTT
CDR3aa: CAIRATPRGRDTEAFF
j_gene: TRBJ1-1
v_gene: TRBV10-3
d_gene: .
abundance: .

CDR3nt: TGTGCCAGCACAACCCTAAGCGGCAATCAGCCCCAGCATTTT
CDR3aa: CASTTLSGNQPQHF
j_gene: TRBJ1-5
v_gene: TRBV2
d_gene: .
abundance: few

CDR3nt: TGTGCCAGCAGTTACTCCGAGTATAGGGGAGCTTTCTTT
CDR3aa: CASSYSEYRGAFF
j_gene: TRBJ1-1
v_gene: TRBV6-5
d_gene: .
abundance: .

CDR3nt: TGTGCCAGCAGCTTCCAGTCCGGAGGGCCCCACGAGCAGTACTTC
CDR3aa: CASSFQSGGPHEQYF
j_gene: TRBJ2-7
v_gene: TRBV7-9
d_gene: .
abundance: .

CDR3nt: TGTGCCTGGAGGAGGGATGCCCAGTACTTC
CDR3aa: CAWRRDAQYF
j_gene: TRBJ2-5
v_gene: TRBV30
d_gene: .
abundance: few

CDR3nt: TGTGCCAGCAGTTTGGGTCTGGCGGTAACCTACAATGAGCAGTTCTTC
CDR3aa: CASSLGLAVTYNEQFF
j_gene: TRBJ2-1
v_gene: TRBV28
d_gene: .
abundance: .